The 20 T cell receptor beta chains reported below all come from one sample, sequenced in a study of blood T cell repertoires in COVID-19. Libraries were prepared by immunoSEQ multiplex PCR; TCRdb keeps only in-frame clonotypes and omits some of them. The sample contains about 200,000 clones, roughly 77% of which appear only once. Specimen: PBMCs or T cells enriched from blood (not recorded which). The source of these receptors is a woman aged 50 to 60 with acute COVID-19.

The chain carries TRBV29-1 and TRBJ1-4, with D perhaps matching TRBD1 (5 bases). The CDR3 has 11 residues. Trimming left V 7 bases short and J 8 bases short, with 11 bases between. CDR1 SQVTM and CDR2 ANQGSEA come from the germline V gene. Here the CDR3 reads CSAGGREKLFF. The CDR3 DNA follows: TGCAGCGCCGGGGGGAGGGAAAAACTGTTTTTT.

This sequence joins TRBV6-5 and TRBJ1-1; TRBD1 matches at 7 bases. Trimming cost V 6 bases and J 8 bases; bases outside gene matches: 3. The CDR3 consists of 11 residues. Germline assignment: CDR1 MNHEY and CDR2 SVGAGI. The CDR3 nucleotides read TGTGCCAGCAGGGGACAGTGGGAAGCTTTCTTT. Its translation is CASRGQWEAFF.

The rearrangement joins TRBV7-9 to TRBJ2-2; 15 bases are shared with TRBD2. The CDR3 runs to 18 residues. Germline CDR1 reads SEHNR; CDR2 reads FQNEAQ (reference sequence). The trim removed 2 bases at V and 6 bases at J, leaving 7 bases unmatched. In DNA, the CDR3 is TGTGCCAGCAGCTTAAAGGGACTAGCGGGGGGAGGCGCCGGGGAGCTGTTTTTT. This codes for CASSLKGLAGGGAGELFF.

Here the CDR3 reads CASSPTGTYNEQFF. In DNA, the CDR3 is TGTGCCAGTAGCCCCACAGGCACTTACAATGAGCAGTTCTTC. The rearrangement joins TRBV19 to TRBJ2-1, with a possible D match to TRBD1 (5 bases). Germline loops: CDR1 LNHDA, CDR2 SQIVND (reference sequence). The CDR3 loop spans 14 amino acids. Trimming left V 6 bases short and J 4 bases short, with 13 bases between.

This clone turned up a few times. The gene calls are TRBV7-9 and TRBJ2-7; D unresolved. V was clipped by 1 base and J by 5 bases, with 9 bases between them. The CDR3 spans 13 residues. Per the germline V gene, CDR1 is SEHNR and CDR2 is FQNEAQ (reference sequence). The CDR3 protein is CASSLGGTHEQYV. The CDR3 DNA is TGTGCCAGCAGCTTAGGCGGAACCCACGAGCAGTACGTC.

This clone occurred a few times. This rearrangement joins TRBV11-2 to TRBJ1-1; tentatively, D is TRBD1 (6 bases). The CDR3 totals 15 residues. Trimming shortened V by 1 base and J by 5 bases, and 14 bases separated the two germline ends. Germline V gene sequence: CDR1 SGHAT, CDR2 FQNNGV. The DNA of the CDR3 is TGTGCCAGCAGCTTAGCCGGGGGGGGGCGTACTGAAGCTTTCTTT. Residues: CASSLAGGGRTEAFF.

This clone was seen a single time. V is TRBV12-3 or TRBV12-4 and J is TRBJ1-2; 7 bases map to TRBD1. The CDR3 loop spans 12 amino acids. The junction had 3 bases not matched to a gene; V was cut back by 5 bases and J by 6 bases. CDR3 region: CASSQTGHGYTF. For the CDR3, the DNA is TGTGCCAGCAGTCAGACAGGGCATGGCTACACCTTC.

This sequence joins TRBV10-1 and TRBJ2-2, with no clear D. Germline lookup yields CDR1 WNHNN and CDR2 SYGVQD (reference sequence). The V end lost 5 bases, the J end lost 6 bases, and 10 bases lay between the germline ends. The length of the CDR3 is 13 residues. The CDR3 DNA reads as TGCGCCAGCAGTATGGCCCAGGCCGGGGAGCTGTTTTTT. Its translation: CASSMAQAGELFF.

The chain couples TRBV30 to TRBJ2-5, with 9 bases identical to TRBD1. Germline V gene lookup returns CDR1 GTSNPN and CDR2 SVGIG (reference sequence). With 3 bases clipped from V and 3 bases from J, the junction kept 2 bases outside the gene matches. The CDR3 loop spans 13 amino acids. The CDR3: CAWRRQGEETQYF. Written as DNA, the CDR3 is TGTGCCTGGAGACGACAGGGGGAAGAGACCCAGTACTTC.

The rearrangement links TRBV5-1 to TRBJ2-3; TRBD2 agrees at 8 bases. This CDR3 is 16 amino acids long. V lost 4 bases, J lost 2 bases, and 9 bases stayed unmatched. Per the germline V gene, CDR1 is SGHRS and CDR2 is YFSETQ. CDR3 DNA sequence: TGCGCCAGCAGCGAAAACGGGGGGGCAAACACAGATACGCAGTATTTT. This translates into CASSENGGANTDTQYF.

This chain uses TRBV4-3 with TRBJ2-1; the D gene is possibly TRBD2 (6 bases). Trimming removed 0 bases at V and 0 bases at J, with 15 bases between. This CDR3 comprises 18 residues. Germline loops: CDR1 LGHNA, CDR2 YSLEER. Here the CDR3 reads CASSQDVPGAGSYNEQFF. CDR3 nucleotide sequence: TGCGCCAGCAGCCAAGATGTCCCCGGAGCGGGCTCCTACAATGAGCAGTTCTTC.

This clone was seen more than once but under ten times. This chain uses TRBV29-1 with TRBJ2-1; the D is unclear. Trimming removed 6 bases from V and 5 bases from J, with 14 bases in between. Germline V gene data show CDR1 as SQVTM and CDR2 as ANQGSEA. The CDR3 consists of 13 residues. As DNA, the CDR3 is TGCAGCGTCCGAAACAACCCCCACAATGAGCAGTTCTTC. Its translation is CSVRNNPHNEQFF.

This clone was observed once. The CDR3 loop is CASSPGRITDTQYF. The CDR3 region has the DNA TGTGCCAGCAGCCCGGGGAGAATCACAGATACGCAGTATTTT. The chain is built from TRBV5-4 and TRBJ2-3; perhaps TRBD2 as D (5 bases). The V end was cut by 4 bases, the J end by 2 bases, with 11 bases between. The length of the CDR3 is 14 residues. CDR1 SGHNT and CDR2 YYREEE come from the germline V gene (reference sequence). Drawing the rest from reference TRBV5-4 and TRBJ2-3, the complete variable domain is ETGVTQSPTHLIKTRGQQVTLRCSSQSGHNTVSWYQQALGQGPQFIFQYYREEENGRGNFPPRFSGLQFPNYSSELNVNALELDDSALYLCASSPGRITDTQYFGPGTRLTVL.

The rearrangement uses TRBV24-1 and TRBJ2-2; 8 positions agree with TRBD1. Germline assignment: CDR1 KGHDR and CDR2 SFDVKD. The length of the CDR3 is 19 residues. V lost 7 bases, J lost 2 bases, and 17 bases stayed unmatched. This chain's CDR3 is CATRPGGTGSMVNTGELFF. The CDR3, as DNA: TGTGCCACCAGACCCGGCGGGACAGGTAGTATGGTCAACACCGGGGAGCTGTTTTTT.

The table lists this clone with a few counts. The chain combines TRBV6-2 or TRBV6-3 with TRBJ1-5; possible D gene TRBD1, 6 bases. The ends were cut back, 5 bases at V and 2 bases at J, with 13 bases in the middle. Germline V gene lookup returns CDR1 MNHEY and CDR2 SVGEGT. This CDR3 is built from 15 residues. CDR3 DNA: TGTGCCAGCAGTCCCGGGGACACCCGCAATCAGCCCCAGCATTTT. It specifies CASSPGDTRNQPQHF.

V is TRBV9 and J is TRBJ2-2; D ambiguous. In germline, CDR1 is SGDLS, CDR2 YYNGEE. This CDR3 is built from 15 residues. Trimming took 0 bases from V and 5 from J, leaving 11 bases between them. The CDR3 is CASSVEPGWTGELFF. CDR3 nucleotide sequence: TGTGCCAGCAGCGTAGAGCCGGGTTGGACCGGGGAGCTGTTTTTT.

This clone was picked up one time. The chain recombines TRBV2 with TRBJ1-2; D is undetermined. V was shortened by 4 bases and J by 4 bases, with 19 bases between the two germline ends. The germline V gene has CDR1 SNHLY and CDR2 FYNNEI. This CDR3 region has 16 residues. The CDR3: CASSVVGGSRGYGYTF. CDR3 DNA: TGTGCCAGCAGTGTGGTTGGCGGGAGTCGAGGCTATGGCTACACCTTC.

CDR3 nucleotide sequence: TGTGCCAGCTCACCGGAGGGTCTTGATGAGCAGTTCTTC. It codes for CASSPEGLDEQFF. The chain couples TRBV18 to TRBJ2-1, with D perhaps TRBD2 (6 bases). V was clipped by 3 bases and J by 8 bases, with 11 bases between them. From germline, CDR1 is KGHSH and CDR2 LQKENI. This CDR3 spans 13 amino acids. Variable domain in full (rest from reference TRBV18 and TRBJ2-1): NAGVMQNPRHLVRRRGQEARLRCSPMKGHSHVYWYRQLPEEGLKFMVYLQKENIIDESGMPKERFSAEFPKEGPSILRIQQVVRGDSAAYFCASSPEGLDEQFFGPGTRLTVL.

V and J are TRBV28 and TRBJ2-2; possible D gene TRBD1, 6 bases. Germline CDR1 is MDHEN and CDR2 is SYDVKM. The CDR3 totals 17 residues. V lost 6 bases, J lost 1 base, and 18 bases lay in between. DNA of the CDR3: TGTGCCAGCAGCCCCTCGGGCATACAGGGGAACACCGGGGAGCTGTTTTTT. As protein: CASSPSGIQGNTGELFF.

The chain couples TRBV29-1 to TRBJ2-3; 8 bases map to TRBD1. This CDR3 is built from 13 residues. V was clipped by 8 bases and J by 0 bases; unmatched bases: 4. Germline lookup yields CDR1 SQVTM and CDR2 ANQGSEA. The CDR3 sequence: CSFHRGSTDTQYF. As DNA, the CDR3 is TGCAGCTTCCACAGGGGGAGCACAGATACGCAGTATTTT.